This T cell receptor (beta chain) stems from a study of T cells after yellow fever vaccination. Study results and caveats: Contamination of FACS-sorted repertoires by abundant clonotypes from the bulk population could occur.

Germline V gene lookup returns CDR1 LGHDT and CDR2 YNNKEL (reference sequence). This CDR3 contains 15 residues. Trimming pared 4 bases from V and 7 bases from J, leaving 17 bases between. TCRdb itself ran the 5' RACE reads through MiXCR, one entry per CDR3 protein. Here the sample spans some 340,000 distinct CDR3 sequences, over 8.5% being singletons. A word on this clonotype: Its specificity is unknown.

The sequence derives from a man aged 18 to 35 who received the YFV17D yellow fever vaccine. The specimen comprised CD4+ T cells sorted from PBMCs, sampled 45 days after the yellow fever booster vaccination. The V and J genes are TRBV3-1 and TRBJ2-4; the D gene could be TRBD1 or TRBD2 (6 bases each). Written as DNA, the CDR3 is TGTGCCAGCAGCCTTATCCCGGGGGCGTTGAACATTCAGTACTTC. It yields the protein CASSLIPGALNIQYF. Looking up the rest from reference TRBV3-1 and TRBJ2-4 gives the full variable domain: DTAVSQTPKYLVTQMGNDKSIKCEQNLGHDTMYWYKQDSKKFLKIMFSYNNKELIINETVPNRFSPKSPDKAHLNLHINSLELGDSAVYFCASSLIPGALNIQYFGAGTRLSVL.